Listed below are T cell receptor beta chains from one sample, sequenced in a study of cytomegalovirus exposure and HLA in healthy donors. Clones were sequenced by immunoSEQ multiplex PCR, and TCRdb holds only the in-frame ones, with some missing. The sample yields about 190,000 clones, roughly 74% seen once. Sequenced sample: PBMCs. The receptor source for this set is a woman aged 25-40 years in good health and CMV-seropositive. Both conserved end residues are part of each CDR3. The order of the fields is V gene, D gene, clone size, J gene, CDR3 DNA, CDR3 protein. The D gene is left open where the match is weak. The size entry is marked missing in some rows and otherwise reads once, few, many or a size class.

TRBV5-1	-	few	TRBJ1-1	TGCGCCAGCTCTGTTGTCGGGGGAGGGACTGAAGCTTTCTTT	CASSVVGGGTEAFF
TRBV6-5	TRBD1	-	TRBJ1-1	TGTGCCAGCAGTACCGGGACAGGGAGGGACACTGAAGCTTTCTTT	CASSTGTGRDTEAFF
TRBV28	TRBD1	-	TRBJ1-5	TGTGCCAGCAGGGACAGGGGTCAGCCCCAGCATTTT	CASRDRGQPQHF
TRBV9	TRBD2	-	TRBJ2-7	TGTGCCAGCAGCCTCGGAGCGGGAACCTACGAGCAGTACTTC	CASSLGAGTYEQYF
TRBV5-4	TRBD1	-	TRBJ2-2	TGTGCCAGCAGCTTTAAAAGACAGGGATTGACCGGGGAGCTGTTTTTT	CASSFKRQGLTGELFF
TRBV4-3	-	once	TRBJ1-1	TGCACCAGCAGCCTAAATCCTATCAACACTGAAGCTTTCTTT	CTSSLNPINTEAFF
TRBV7-9	-	-	TRBJ2-7	TGTGCCAGCAGCCCGGAGGGGTCCTACGAGCAGTACTTC	CASSPEGSYEQYF
TRBV28	TRBD1	-	TRBJ1-6	TGTGCCAGCAGTTTATCTGTGCGGCAGGGGGCTAATTCACCCCTCCACTTT	CASSLSVRQGANSPLHF
TRBV5-1	-	-	TRBJ2-7	TGCGCCAGCAGCTTGGCCCTGGGCTCGTTCTACGAGCAGTACTTC	CASSLALGSFYEQYF
TRBV5-1	-	-	TRBJ2-7	TGCGCCAGCAGCTTGGACAGGGCGGCCGAGCAGTACTTC	CASSLDRAAEQYF
TRBV5-4	-	-	TRBJ1-2	TGTGCCAGCAGCTTCCAGGGGCGCTTAGTATATGGCTACACCTTC	CASSFQGRLVYGYTF
TRBV6-6	-	-	TRBJ2-2	TGTGCCAGCAGTTACGAGGAGGGGAACACCGGGGAGCTGTTTTTT	CASSYEEGNTGELFF
TRBV5-1	-	-	TRBJ2-7	TGCGCCAGCAGCTTGGTTTCAGCAGGCTCCTACGAGCAGTACTTC	CASSLVSAGSYEQYF
TRBV9	TRBD2	once	TRBJ2-7	TGTGCCAGCAGCGTAGGGGTAGCGGGGACCCCAAAGCAGTACTTC	CASSVGVAGTPKQYF
TRBV27	TRBD1	-	TRBJ1-5	TGTGCCAGCAGAAGGACAGGGGGCAATCAGCCCCAGCATTTT	CASRRTGGNQPQHF
TRBV19	-	-	TRBJ1-2	TGTGCCAGTAGTGCCCCCCTCCGGGGGGCGAACTATGGCTACACCTTC	CASSAPLRGANYGYTF
TRBV7-9	-	-	TRBJ2-7	TGTGCCAGCAGTTTCAGACAGAGCTCCTACGAGCAGTACTTC	CASSFRQSSYEQYF
TRBV6-6	-	-	TRBJ1-5	TGTGCCAGCAGCTCAGGGACTGATCAGCCCCAGCATTTT	CASSSGTDQPQHF
TRBV19	TRBD1	-	TRBJ1-5	TGTGCCAGTAGTAGGGGACAGGGGCGAAAGCCCCAGCATTTT	CASSRGQGRKPQHF
TRBV6-4	TRBD1	once	TRBJ2-7	TGTGCCAGCAGTGACGGACAGGGCGGTGGATACGAGCAGTACTTC	CASSDGQGGGYEQYF
TRBV19	-	-	TRBJ2-7	TGTGCCAGTAACAGACCGGGAGCAGCAGGATACGAGCAGTACTTC	CASNRPGAAGYEQYF
TRBV5-4	TRBD1	-	TRBJ1-5	TGTGCCAGCAGCTTACAGGGGAATCAGCCCCAGCATTTT	CASSLQGNQPQHF
TRBV19	TRBD1	-	TRBJ2-5	TGTGCCAGTAGTGTACAGGGGATCAGAGAGACCCAGTACTTC	CASSVQGIRETQYF
TRBV7-6	-	-	TRBJ1-1	TGTGCCAGCAGCCCCGCACAGGGGAACACTGAAGCTTTCTTT	CASSPAQGNTEAFF
TRBV28	-	-	TRBJ1-2	TGTGCCAGCACCCCGGGGGGTAACCACTATGGCTACACCTTC	CASTPGGNHYGYTF
TRBV7-9	-	once	TRBJ1-5	TGTGCCAGCAGCTTAGACAGCCACAATCAGCCCCAGCATTTT	CASSLDSHNQPQHF
TRBV19	-	-	TRBJ1-2	TGTGCCAGTAGTATAAGGACCGAGGACTTCTGGTATGGCTACACCTTC	CASSIRTEDFWYGYTF
TRBV5-6	TRBD2	-	TRBJ2-1	TGTGCCAGCAGCCGGGGCGGGGGCAATGAGCAGTTCTTC	CASSRGGGNEQFF
TRBV7-9	-	-	TRBJ1-6	TGTTCCAGCAGTGACCCAGGTTCACCCCTCCACTTT	CSSSDPGSPLHF
TRBV10-2	-	few	TRBJ1-4	TGCGCCAGCAGTGGTAGGGGAACTAATGAAAAACTGTTTTTT	CASSGRGTNEKLFF
TRBV15	-	-	TRBJ2-7	TGTGCCACCAGCAGAGATGGGAGGACCTACGAGCAGTACTTC	CATSRDGRTYEQYF
TRBV11-2	TRBD2	-	TRBJ2-3	TGTGCCAGCAGCTTGCGGGGGGAAGTAACTTATACGCAGTATTTT	CASSLRGEVTYTQYF
TRBV7-3	-	-	TRBJ1-6	TGTGCCAGCAGCTTCGGCAGGGGTAATTCACCCCTCCACTTT	CASSFGRGNSPLHF
TRBV7-6	-	few	TRBJ1-3	TGTGCCAGCAGCTTAGCGATCGGGGACACGTCTGGAAACACCATATATTTT	CASSLAIGDTSGNTIYF
TRBV7-9	-	few	TRBJ1-5	TGTGCCAGCGGCGGGGGCAATAGCAATCAGCCCCAGCATTTT	CASGGGNSNQPQHF
TRBV9	TRBD1	-	TRBJ1-2	TGTGCCAGCAGCGGATTGACAGGGCTCGATGGCTACACCTTC	CASSGLTGLDGYTF
TRBV5-1	-	-	TRBJ1-2	TGCGCCAGCAGCCCTTATGGGGCTGACTATGGCTACACCTTC	CASSPYGADYGYTF
TRBV25-1	-	-	TRBJ1-1	TGTGCCAGCAGTGAAGAGTGGGTTTGGGGAGGTAACACTGAAGCTTTCTTT	CASSEEWVWGGNTEAFF
TRBV6-1	-	-	TRBJ1-5	TGTGCCAGCAGTGAACGACAGGTTTCTAGCAATCAGCCCCAGCATTTT	CASSERQVSSNQPQHF
TRBV7-9	TRBD1	-	TRBJ2-1	TGTGCCAGCAGCCTCCGGCCGGGACAGGTCTCCTACAATGAGCAGTTCTTC	CASSLRPGQVSYNEQFF
TRBV18	-	-	TRBJ2-7	TGTGCCAGCTCACCAACGACAGGGACTCCCTACGAGCAGTACTTC	CASSPTTGTPYEQYF
TRBV7-9	-	-	TRBJ2-7	TGTGCCAGCAGCTTCGAGTCTGGCGAGCAGTACTTC	CASSFESGEQYF
TRBV6-5	TRBD1	-	TRBJ1-2	TGTGCCAGCAGACGAACGACAGGGTTGTATGGCTACACCTTC	CASRRTTGLYGYTF
TRBV5-5	-	-	TRBJ2-7	TGTGCCAGCAGCTCCGGCGGGCCAGCCTACGAGCAGTACTTC	CASSSGGPAYEQYF
TRBV27	TRBD2	-	TRBJ2-5	TGTGCCAGCAGCCCAGGTTCGAGCGGGGGGCCGGAGACCCAGTACTTC	CASSPGSSGGPETQYF
TRBV11-2	-	-	TRBJ2-7	TGTGCCAGCAGCTTAGGGGGGCCCGAGCAGTACTTC	CASSLGGPEQYF
TRBV18	TRBD1	few	TRBJ1-2	TGTGCCAGCTCACCGCAAGCCCCCGGACAGGGGGCGTCTAATGGCTACACCTTC	CASSPQAPGQGASNGYTF
TRBV9	-	-	TRBJ1-5	TGTGCCAGCAGCGTAGAGCCAGGGGTACAGCCCCAGCATTTT	CASSVEPGVQPQHF